Following are 11 T cell receptor beta chains from one sample sequenced in a study of graft-versus-host responses after intestinal transplantation. Using immunoSEQ multiplex PCR, the repertoire was profiled, and TCRdb retains in-frame clones only, with some absent. The profile shows around 3,000 clones, about 74% of them singletons. Graft-derived tissue was subjected to processing to liberate intraepithelial and lamina propria lymphocytes. The material was ileum tissue, obtained roughly 5 and 7 days after intestinal transplantation. The receptors come from a human patient who received an intestinal transplant, so some T cells may come from the graft donor.

The J gene is TRBJ2-7, the V gene TRBV7-8; 10 bases agree with TRBD2. The V and J ends lost 5 bases and 0 bases, in that order; junction bases with no gene match: 4. The CDR3 has 15 amino acids. Germline CDR1 and CDR2: SGHVS and FQNEAQ. CDR3 protein: CASSRTSGSSYEQYF. The CDR3 nucleotides are TGTGCCAGCAGCCGGACTAGCGGAAGCTCCTACGAGCAGTACTTC.

This clone was counted a few times. This chain connects TRBV6-5 to TRBJ2-3; D might be TRBD1 or TRBD2, each matching 6 bases. V dropped 2 bases and J dropped 5 bases, with 8 bases sitting between them. CDR1 and CDR2 (germline): MNHEY, SVGAGI. The CDR3 is made up of 13 amino acids. The DNA of the CDR3 is TGTGCCAGCAGTTACGGGGGGCTAGATACGCAGTATTTT. This codes for CASSYGGLDTQYF.

J is TRBJ1-1 and V is TRBV25-1, with D tentatively TRBD1 (5 bases). Germline V gene data show CDR1 as MGHDK and CDR2 as SYGVNS. The CDR3 loop spans 11 amino acids. Trimming stripped 5 bases from V and 8 bases from J, with 9 bases between. Written as DNA, the CDR3 is TGTGCCAGCAGTAAAGACAGAGAAGCTTTCTTT. Translation: CASSKDREAFF.

This clone was counted only a few times. This chain joins TRBV21-1 and TRBJ2-5; the listed D gene, TRBD1, was not tested against the DNA. TRBV21-1 is termed a pseudogene. The CDR3 spans 13 residues. Here the CDR3 DNA reads TGTGCCAGCAGCAAAAGACAGGGAGAGACCCAGTACTTC. It translates to CASSKRQGETQYF.

This sequence joins TRBV6-5 and TRBJ2-1; D remains ambiguous. Trimming took 2 bases from V and 4 from J, leaving 3 bases between them. Germline-derived CDR1 and CDR2 are MNHEY and SVGAGI. This CDR3 spans 12 amino acids. CDR3 DNA sequence: TGTGCCAGCAGTTACGCATACAATGAGCAGTTCTTC. It encodes CASSYAYNEQFF.

In regard to this clone: One end of the junction is discordant with germline, which a read error may explain. This sequence joins TRBV7-2 and TRBJ2-5; D gene uncertain. This CDR3 region has 12 residues. In germline, CDR1 is SGHTA, CDR2 FQGNSA. In DNA form, the CDR3 reads TGTGCCAGCAGCCCCAGGCTAATTGGACCGCACTTC. Its protein is CASSPRLIGPHF.

The chain carries TRBV5-1 and TRBJ2-7; 7 nucleotides align to TRBD2. CDR1 SGHRS and CDR2 YFSETQ come from the germline V gene. The CDR3 is 14 residues long. V was pared by 4 bases and J by 2 bases, with 6 bases of the junction left unmatched. CDR3 bases: TGCGCCAGCAGCCTTCGGGCGGGGGCCTACGAGCAGTACTTC. It translates to CASSLRAGAYEQYF. Full variable domain (outside the CDR3, taken from reference TRBV5-1 and TRBJ2-7): KAGVTQTPRYLIKTRGQQVTLSCSPISGHRSVSWYQQTPGQGLQFLFEYFSETQRNKGNFPGRFSGRQFSNSRSEMNVSTLELGDSALYLCASSLRAGAYEQYFGPGTRLTVT.

Only one count was recorded for this clone. This sequence joins TRBV25-1 and TRBJ1-1; the match to TRBD1 covers 8 bases. From germline, CDR1 is MGHDK and CDR2 SYGVNS. The CDR3 spans 14 residues. Trimming cost V 3 bases and J 1 base; bases outside gene matches: 1. CDR3 sequence (DNA): TGTGCCAGCAGTGACGGGACAGGGAACACTGAAGCTTTCTTT. It codes for CASSDGTGNTEAFF.

This clone was found a few times. This chain links TRBV4-2 with TRBJ2-7; maybe TRBD1 (5 bases). Trimming stripped 0 bases from V and 0 bases from J, with 6 bases between. Germline CDR1 and CDR2: LGHNA and YNFKEQ. The CDR3 has 14 amino acids. CDR3 sequence: CASSQDGHSYEQYF. CDR3 nucleotide sequence: TGTGCCAGCAGCCAAGATGGACACTCCTACGAGCAGTACTTC.

This chain connects TRBV25-1 to TRBJ2-1; 11 bases align to TRBD2. Looked up from germline, CDR1 is MGHDK and CDR2 is SYGVNS. The CDR3 consists of 15 residues. Trimming cost V 4 bases and J 4 bases; bases outside gene matches: 3. CDR3 loop: CASSGLAGPYNEQFF. In DNA form, the CDR3 reads TGTGCCAGCAGTGGACTAGCGGGACCTTACAATGAGCAGTTCTTC.

The chain couples TRBV7-2 to TRBJ1-3, with a tentative D call TRBD1 (5 bases). The germline V gene encodes CDR1 SGHTA and CDR2 FQGNSA. The CDR3 sequence is 15 residues long. Deletions cut 5 bases from V and 0 bases from J, with 11 bases between. In nucleotides, the CDR3 is TGTGCCAGCAGCCCGCAGGGTCGCTCTGGAAACACCATATATTTT. Its translation is CASSPQGRSGNTIYF.